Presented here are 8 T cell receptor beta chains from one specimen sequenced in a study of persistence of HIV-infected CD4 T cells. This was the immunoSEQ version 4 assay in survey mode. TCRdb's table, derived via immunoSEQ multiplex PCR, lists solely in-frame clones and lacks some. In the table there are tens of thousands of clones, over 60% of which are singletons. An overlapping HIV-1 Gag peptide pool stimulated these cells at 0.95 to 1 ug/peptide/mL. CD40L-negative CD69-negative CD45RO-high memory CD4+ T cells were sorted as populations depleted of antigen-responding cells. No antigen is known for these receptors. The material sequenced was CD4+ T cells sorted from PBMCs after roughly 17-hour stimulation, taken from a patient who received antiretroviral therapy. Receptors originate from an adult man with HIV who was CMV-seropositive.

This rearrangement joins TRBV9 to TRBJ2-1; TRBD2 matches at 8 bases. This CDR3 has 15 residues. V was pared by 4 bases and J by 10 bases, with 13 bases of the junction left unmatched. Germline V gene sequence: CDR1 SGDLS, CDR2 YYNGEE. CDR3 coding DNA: TGTGCCAGCAGCCCGGACCCCGGGAGGGGTGGGGAGCAGTTCTTC. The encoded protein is CASSPDPGRGGEQFF.

CDR3 sequence reads: CASSPLEGANTEAFF. The CDR3 coding sequence is TGCGCCAGCAGCCCGTTAGAGGGGGCGAACACTGAAGCTTTCTTT. The chain couples TRBV4-1 to TRBJ1-1; TRBD1 matches 7 bases. Germline CDR1 is MGHRA and CDR2 is YSYEKL. Trimming cost V 4 bases and J 1 base; bases outside gene matches: 6. CDR3 size: 15 residues.

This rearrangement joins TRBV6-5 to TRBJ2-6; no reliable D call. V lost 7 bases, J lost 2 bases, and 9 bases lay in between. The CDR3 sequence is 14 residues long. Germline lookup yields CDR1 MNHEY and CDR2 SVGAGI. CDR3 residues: CASKMAAGANVLTF. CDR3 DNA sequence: TGTGCCAGCAAAATGGCAGCTGGGGCCAACGTCCTGACTTTC.

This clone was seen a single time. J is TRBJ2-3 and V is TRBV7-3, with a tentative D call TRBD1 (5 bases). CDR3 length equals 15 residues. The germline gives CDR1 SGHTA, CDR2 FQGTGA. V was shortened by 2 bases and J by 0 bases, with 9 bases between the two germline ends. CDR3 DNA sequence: TGTGCCAGCAGCTTAGACAGCGTTAGCACAGATACGCAGTATTTT. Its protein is CASSLDSVSTDTQYF.

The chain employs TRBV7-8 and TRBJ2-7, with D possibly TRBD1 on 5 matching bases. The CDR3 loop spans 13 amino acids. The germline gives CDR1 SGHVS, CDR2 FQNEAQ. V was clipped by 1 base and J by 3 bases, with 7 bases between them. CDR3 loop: CASSLGRVYEQYF. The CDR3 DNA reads TGTGCCAGCAGCTTAGGCAGGGTCTACGAGCAGTACTTC.

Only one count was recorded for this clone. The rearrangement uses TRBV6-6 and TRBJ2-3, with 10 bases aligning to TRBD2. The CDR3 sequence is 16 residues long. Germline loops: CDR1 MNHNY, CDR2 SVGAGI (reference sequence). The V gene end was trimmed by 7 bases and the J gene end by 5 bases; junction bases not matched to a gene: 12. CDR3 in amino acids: CASTGQLAGNLDTQYF. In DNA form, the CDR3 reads TGTGCCAGCACCGGACAACTAGCGGGGAACCTAGATACGCAGTATTTT.

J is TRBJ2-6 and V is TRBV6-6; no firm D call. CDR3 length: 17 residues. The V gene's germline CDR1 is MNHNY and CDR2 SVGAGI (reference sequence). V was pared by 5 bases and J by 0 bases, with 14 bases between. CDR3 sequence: CASSRRQGSSGANVLTF. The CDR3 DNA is TGTGCCAGCAGTCGCCGGCAAGGCAGCTCTGGGGCCAACGTCCTGACTTTC.

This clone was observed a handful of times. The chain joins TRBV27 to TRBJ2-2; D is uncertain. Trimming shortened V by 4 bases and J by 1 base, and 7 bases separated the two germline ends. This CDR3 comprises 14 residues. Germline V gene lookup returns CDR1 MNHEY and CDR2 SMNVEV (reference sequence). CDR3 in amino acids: CASSWTRNTGELFF. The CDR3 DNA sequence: TGTGCCAGCAGTTGGACGCGGAACACCGGGGAGCTGTTTTTT.